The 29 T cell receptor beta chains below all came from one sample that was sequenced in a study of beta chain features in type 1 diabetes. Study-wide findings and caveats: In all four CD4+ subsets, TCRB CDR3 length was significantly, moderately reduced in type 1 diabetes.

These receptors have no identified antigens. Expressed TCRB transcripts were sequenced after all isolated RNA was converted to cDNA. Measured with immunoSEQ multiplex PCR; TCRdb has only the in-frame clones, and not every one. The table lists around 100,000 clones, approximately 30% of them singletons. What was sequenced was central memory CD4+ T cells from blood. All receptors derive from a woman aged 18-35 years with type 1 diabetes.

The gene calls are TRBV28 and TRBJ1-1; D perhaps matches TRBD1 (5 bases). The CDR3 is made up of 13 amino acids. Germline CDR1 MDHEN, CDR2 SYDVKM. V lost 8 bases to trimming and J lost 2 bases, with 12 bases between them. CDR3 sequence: CASGDLVNTEAFF. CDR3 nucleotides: TGTGCCAGCGGGGACTTGGTAAACACTGAAGCTTTCTTT.

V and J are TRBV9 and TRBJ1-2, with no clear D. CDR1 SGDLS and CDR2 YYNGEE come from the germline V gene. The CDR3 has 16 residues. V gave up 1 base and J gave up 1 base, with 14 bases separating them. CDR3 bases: TGTGCCAGCAGCGTACATCCTATGACAAGTAACTATGGCTACACCTTC. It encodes CASSVHPMTSNYGYTF.

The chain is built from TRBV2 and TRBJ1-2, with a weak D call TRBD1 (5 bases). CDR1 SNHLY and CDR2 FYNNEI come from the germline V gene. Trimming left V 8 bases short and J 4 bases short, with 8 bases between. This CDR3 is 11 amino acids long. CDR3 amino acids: CASGHGYGYTF. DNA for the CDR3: TGTGCCAGCGGACACGGCTATGGCTACACCTTC.

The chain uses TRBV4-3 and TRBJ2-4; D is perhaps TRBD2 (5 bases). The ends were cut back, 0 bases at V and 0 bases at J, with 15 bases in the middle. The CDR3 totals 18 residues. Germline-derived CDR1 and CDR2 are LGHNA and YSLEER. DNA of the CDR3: TGCGCCAGCAGCCAAGATCTGAGCACCGAGGGAGCCAAAAACATTCAGTACTTC. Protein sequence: CASSQDLSTEGAKNIQYF.

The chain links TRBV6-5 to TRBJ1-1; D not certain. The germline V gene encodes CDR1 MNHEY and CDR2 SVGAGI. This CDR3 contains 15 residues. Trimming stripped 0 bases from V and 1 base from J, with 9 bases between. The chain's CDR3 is CASSYSKAANTEAFF. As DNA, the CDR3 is TGTGCCAGCAGTTACTCGAAGGCGGCGAACACTGAAGCTTTCTTT.

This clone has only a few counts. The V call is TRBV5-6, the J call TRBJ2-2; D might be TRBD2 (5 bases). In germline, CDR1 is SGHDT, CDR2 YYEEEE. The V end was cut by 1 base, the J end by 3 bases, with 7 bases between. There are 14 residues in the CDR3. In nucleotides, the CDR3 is TGTGCCAGCAGCTTGAGAGGGCACACCGGGGAGCTGTTTTTT. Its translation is CASSLRGHTGELFF. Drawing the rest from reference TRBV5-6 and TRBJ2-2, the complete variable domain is DAGVTQSPTHLIKTRGQQVTLRCSPKSGHDTVSWYQQALGQGPQFIFQYYEEEERQRGNFPDRFSGHQFPNYSSELNVNALLLGDSALYLCASSLRGHTGELFFGEGSRLTVL.

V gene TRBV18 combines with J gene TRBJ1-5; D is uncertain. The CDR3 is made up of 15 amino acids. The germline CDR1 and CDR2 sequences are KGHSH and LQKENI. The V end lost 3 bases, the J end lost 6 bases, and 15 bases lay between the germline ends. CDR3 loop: CASSPLGGHGQPQHF. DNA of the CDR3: TGTGCCAGCTCACCTCTCGGAGGGCACGGTCAGCCCCAGCATTTT.

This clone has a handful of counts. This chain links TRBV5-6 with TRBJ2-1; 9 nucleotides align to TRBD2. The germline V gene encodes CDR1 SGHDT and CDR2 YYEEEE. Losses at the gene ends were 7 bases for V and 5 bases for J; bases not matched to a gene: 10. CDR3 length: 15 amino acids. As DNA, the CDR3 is TGTGCCAGCGGTAGCCTGCTAGCGGGAAACAATGAGCAGTTCTTC. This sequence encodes CASGSLLAGNNEQFF.

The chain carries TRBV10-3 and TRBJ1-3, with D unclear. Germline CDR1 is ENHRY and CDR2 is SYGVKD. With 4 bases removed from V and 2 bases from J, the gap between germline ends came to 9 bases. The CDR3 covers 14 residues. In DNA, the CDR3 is TGTGCCATCAGTGGAGGCAGTGCTGGAAACACCATATATTTT. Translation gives CAISGGSAGNTIYF.

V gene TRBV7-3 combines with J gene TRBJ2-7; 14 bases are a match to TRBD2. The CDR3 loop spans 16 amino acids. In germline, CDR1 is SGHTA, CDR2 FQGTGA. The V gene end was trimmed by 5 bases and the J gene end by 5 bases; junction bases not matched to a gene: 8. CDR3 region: CASSPLGTSGRDEQYF. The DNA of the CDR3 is TGTGCCAGCAGCCCCCTCGGGACTAGCGGGAGAGACGAGCAGTACTTC.

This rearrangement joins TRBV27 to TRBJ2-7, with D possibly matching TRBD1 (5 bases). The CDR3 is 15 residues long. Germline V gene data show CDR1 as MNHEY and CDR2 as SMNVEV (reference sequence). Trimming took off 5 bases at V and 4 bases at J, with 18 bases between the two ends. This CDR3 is CASSRKRGNDYEQYF. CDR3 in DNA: TGTGCCAGCAGTCGCAAAAGGGGAAATGATTACGAGCAGTACTTC.

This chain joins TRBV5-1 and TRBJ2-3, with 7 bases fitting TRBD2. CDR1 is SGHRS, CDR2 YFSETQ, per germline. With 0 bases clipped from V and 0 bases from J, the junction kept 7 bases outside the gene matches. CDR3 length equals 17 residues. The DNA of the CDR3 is TGCGCCAGCAGCTTGGCCGTGGCTAGCGGAAGCACAGATACGCAGTATTTT. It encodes CASSLAVASGSTDTQYF.

The CDR3 DNA reads TGTGCCAGCAGCTTAGGACTAGCGGGAGTACGAGAGACCCAGTACTTC. This codes for CASSLGLAGVRETQYF. V and J are TRBV11-3 and TRBJ2-5, with 12 bases matching TRBD2. Germline CDR1 is SGHNT and CDR2 is YENEEA. This CDR3 comprises 16 residues. V trimming: 1 base; J trimming: 4 bases; junction bases outside the gene matches: 4. The full variable domain, with the rest looked up from reference TRBV11-3 and TRBJ2-5, is EAGVVQSPRYKIIEKKQPVAFWCNPISGHNTLYWYLQNLGQGPELLIRYENEEAVDDSQLPKDRFSAERLKGVDSTLKIQPAELGDSAVYLCASSLGLAGVRETQYFGPGTRLLVL.

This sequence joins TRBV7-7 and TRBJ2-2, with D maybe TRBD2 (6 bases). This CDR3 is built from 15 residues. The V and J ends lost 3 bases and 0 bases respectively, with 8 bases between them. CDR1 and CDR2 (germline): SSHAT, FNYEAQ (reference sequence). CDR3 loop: CASSLASANTGELFF. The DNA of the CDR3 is TGTGCCAGCAGCTTGGCTAGCGCGAACACCGGGGAGCTGTTTTTT.

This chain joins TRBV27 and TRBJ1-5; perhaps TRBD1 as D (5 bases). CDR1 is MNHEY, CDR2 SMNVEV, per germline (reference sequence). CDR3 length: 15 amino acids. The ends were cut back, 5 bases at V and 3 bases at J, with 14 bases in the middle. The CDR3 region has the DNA TGTGCCAGCAGTGGATTGGGGGGGGTCAATCAGCCCCAGCATTTT. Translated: CASSGLGGVNQPQHF.

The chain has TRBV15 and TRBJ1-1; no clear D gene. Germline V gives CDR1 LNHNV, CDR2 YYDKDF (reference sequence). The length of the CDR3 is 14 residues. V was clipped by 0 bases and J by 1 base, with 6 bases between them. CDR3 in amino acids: CATSRDRRNTEAFF. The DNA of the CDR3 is TGTGCCACCAGCAGAGATCGCAGGAACACTGAAGCTTTCTTT.

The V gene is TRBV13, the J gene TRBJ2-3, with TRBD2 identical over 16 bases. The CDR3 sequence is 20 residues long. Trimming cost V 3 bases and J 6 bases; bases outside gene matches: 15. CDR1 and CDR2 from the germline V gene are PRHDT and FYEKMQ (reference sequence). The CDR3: CASSFSAGLAGGPVADTQYF. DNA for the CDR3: TGTGCCAGCAGCTTCTCCGCGGGACTAGCGGGAGGGCCGGTTGCGGATACGCAGTATTTT.

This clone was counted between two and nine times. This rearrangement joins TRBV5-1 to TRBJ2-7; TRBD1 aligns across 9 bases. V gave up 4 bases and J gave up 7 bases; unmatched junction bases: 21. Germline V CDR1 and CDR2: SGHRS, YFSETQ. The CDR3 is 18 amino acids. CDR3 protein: CASSPTRDRAGRLYEQYF. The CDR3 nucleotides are TGCGCCAGCAGCCCAACCCGGGACAGGGCCGGTCGGCTGTATGAGCAGTACTTC.

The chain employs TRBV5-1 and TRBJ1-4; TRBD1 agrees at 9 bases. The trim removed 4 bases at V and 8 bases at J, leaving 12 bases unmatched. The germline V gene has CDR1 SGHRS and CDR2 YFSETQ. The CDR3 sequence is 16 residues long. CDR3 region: CASSPNRQGEGEKLFF. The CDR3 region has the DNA TGCGCCAGCAGCCCGAACCGACAGGGGGAAGGGGAAAAACTGTTTTTT.

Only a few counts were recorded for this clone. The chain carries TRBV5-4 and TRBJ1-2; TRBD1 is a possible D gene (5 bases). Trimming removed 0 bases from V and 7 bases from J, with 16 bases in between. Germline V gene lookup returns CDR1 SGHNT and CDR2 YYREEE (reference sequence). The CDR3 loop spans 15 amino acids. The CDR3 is CASSLEAGRGSGYTF. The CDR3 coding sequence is TGTGCCAGCAGCTTGGAAGCAGGGAGGGGTAGTGGCTACACCTTC.

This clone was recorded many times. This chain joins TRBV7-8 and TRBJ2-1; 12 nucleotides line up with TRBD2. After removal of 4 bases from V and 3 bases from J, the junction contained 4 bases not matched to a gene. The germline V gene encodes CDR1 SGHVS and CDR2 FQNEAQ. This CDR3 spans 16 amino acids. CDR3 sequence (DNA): TGTGCCAGCAGCTCCTCTAGCGGGAGGGTCTACAATGAGCAGTTCTTC. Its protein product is CASSSSSGRVYNEQFF.

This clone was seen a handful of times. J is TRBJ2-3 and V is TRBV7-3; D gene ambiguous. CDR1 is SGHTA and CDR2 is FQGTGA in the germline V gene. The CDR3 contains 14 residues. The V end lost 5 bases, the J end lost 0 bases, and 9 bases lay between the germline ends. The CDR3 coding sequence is TGTGCCAGCAGCCCCTCGTCGAGCACAGATACGCAGTATTTT. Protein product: CASSPSSSTDTQYF.

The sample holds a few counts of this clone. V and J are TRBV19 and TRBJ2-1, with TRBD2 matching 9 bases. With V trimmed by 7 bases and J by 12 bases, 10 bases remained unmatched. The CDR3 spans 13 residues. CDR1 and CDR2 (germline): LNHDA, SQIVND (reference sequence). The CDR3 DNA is TGTGCCAGTACCCCCGGGACTAGCCGCCGGCAGTTCTTC. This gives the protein CASTPGTSRRQFF.

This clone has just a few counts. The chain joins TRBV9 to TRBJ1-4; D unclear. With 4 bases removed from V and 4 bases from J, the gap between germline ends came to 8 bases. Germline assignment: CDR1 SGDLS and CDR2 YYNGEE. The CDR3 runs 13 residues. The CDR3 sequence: CASSHGINEKLFF. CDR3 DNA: TGTGCCAGCAGCCACGGGATTAATGAAAAACTGTTTTTT.

CDR3 bases: TGTGCCAGCAGCCCTCTAGTCGGGACAGGGGCGTGGAATGAGCAGTTCTTC. Its translation: CASSPLVGTGAWNEQFF. The chain combines TRBV11-2 with TRBJ2-1, with 10 bases fitting TRBD1. There are 17 residues in the CDR3. After removal of 5 bases from V and 7 bases from J, the junction contained 14 bases not matched to a gene. CDR1 and CDR2 from the germline V gene are SGHAT and FQNNGV.

CDR3 amino acids: CASRDPSGSGTDTQYF. Here the CDR3 DNA reads TGCGCCAGCAGGGACCCTAGCGGGAGCGGTACAGATACGCAGTATTTT. The V gene is TRBV5-1, the J gene TRBJ2-3; 10 bases fit TRBD2. With V trimmed by 5 bases and J by 3 bases, 9 bases remained unmatched. CDR3 length: 16 amino acids. CDR1 SGHRS and CDR2 YFSETQ come from the germline V gene.

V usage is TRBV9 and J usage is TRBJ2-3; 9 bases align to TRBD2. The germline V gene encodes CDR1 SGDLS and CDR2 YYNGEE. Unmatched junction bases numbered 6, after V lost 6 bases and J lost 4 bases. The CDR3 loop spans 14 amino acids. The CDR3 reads CASNSGSPADTQYF. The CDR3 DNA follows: TGTGCCAGCAATAGCGGGAGTCCCGCAGATACGCAGTATTTT. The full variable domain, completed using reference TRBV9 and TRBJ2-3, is DSGVTQTPKHLITATGQRVTLRCSPRSGDLSVYWYQQSLDQGLQFLIQYYNGEERAKGNILERFSAQQFPDLHSELNLSSLELGDSALYFCASNSGSPADTQYFGPGTRLTVL.

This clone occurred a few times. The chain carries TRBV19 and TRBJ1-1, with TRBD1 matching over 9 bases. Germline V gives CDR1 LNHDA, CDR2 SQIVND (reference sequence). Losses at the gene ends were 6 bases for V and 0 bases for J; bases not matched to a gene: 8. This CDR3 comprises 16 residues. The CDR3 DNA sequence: TGTGCCAGTAGGGCGAAGACAGGGGGGATGAACACTGAAGCTTTCTTT. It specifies CASRAKTGGMNTEAFF. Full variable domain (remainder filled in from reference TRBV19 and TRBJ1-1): DGGITQSPKYLFRKEGQNVTLSCEQNLNHDAMYWYRQDPGQGLRLIYYSQIVNDFQKGDIAEGYSVSREKKESFPLTVTSAQKNPTAFYLCASRAKTGGMNTEAFFGQGTRLTVV.

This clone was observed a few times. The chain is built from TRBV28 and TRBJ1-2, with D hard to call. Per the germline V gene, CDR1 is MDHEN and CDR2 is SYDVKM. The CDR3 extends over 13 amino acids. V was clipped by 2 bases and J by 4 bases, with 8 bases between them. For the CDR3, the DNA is TGTGCCAGCAGTTTACCTGGGCCCTATGGCTACACCTTC. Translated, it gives CASSLPGPYGYTF.